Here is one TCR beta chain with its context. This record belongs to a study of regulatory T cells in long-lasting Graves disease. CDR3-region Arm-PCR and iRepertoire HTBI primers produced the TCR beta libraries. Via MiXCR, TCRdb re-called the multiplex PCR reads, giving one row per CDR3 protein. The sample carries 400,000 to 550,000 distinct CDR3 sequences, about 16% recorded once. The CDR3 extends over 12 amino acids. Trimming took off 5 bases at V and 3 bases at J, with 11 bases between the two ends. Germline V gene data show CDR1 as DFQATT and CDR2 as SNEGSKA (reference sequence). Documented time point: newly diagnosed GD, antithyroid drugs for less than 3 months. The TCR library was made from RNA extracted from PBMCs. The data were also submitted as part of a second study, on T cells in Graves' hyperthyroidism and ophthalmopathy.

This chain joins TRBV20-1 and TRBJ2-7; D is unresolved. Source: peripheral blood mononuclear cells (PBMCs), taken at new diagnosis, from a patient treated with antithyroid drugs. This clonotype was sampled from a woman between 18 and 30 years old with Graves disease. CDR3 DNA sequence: TGCAGTGCTCCGGGCCTCATCTACGAGCAGTACTTC. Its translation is CSAPGLIYEQYF.